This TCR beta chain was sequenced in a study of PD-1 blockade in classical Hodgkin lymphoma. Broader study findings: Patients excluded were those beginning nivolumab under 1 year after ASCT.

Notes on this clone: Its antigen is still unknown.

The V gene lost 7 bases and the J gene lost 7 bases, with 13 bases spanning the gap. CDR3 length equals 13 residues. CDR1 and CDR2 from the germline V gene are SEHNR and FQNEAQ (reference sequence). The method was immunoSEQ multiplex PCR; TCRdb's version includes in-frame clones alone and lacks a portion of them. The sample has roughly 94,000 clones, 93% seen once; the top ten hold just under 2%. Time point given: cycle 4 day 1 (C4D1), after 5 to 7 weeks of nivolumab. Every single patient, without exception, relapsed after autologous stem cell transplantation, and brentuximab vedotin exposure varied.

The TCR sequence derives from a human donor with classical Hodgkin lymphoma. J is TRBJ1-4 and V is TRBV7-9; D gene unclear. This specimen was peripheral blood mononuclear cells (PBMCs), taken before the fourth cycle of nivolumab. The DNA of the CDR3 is TGTGCCAGCACCCCCAATTTGGGTGAAAAACTGTTTTTT. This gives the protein CASTPNLGEKLFF.